The 8 T cell receptor beta chains reported below all come from one sample, sequenced in a study of cytomegalovirus exposure and HLA in healthy donors. Researchers ran the PCR with 60 Vbeta and 13 Jbeta primers. Profiling relied on immunoSEQ multiplex PCR, and the TCRdb table lists in-frame clones only, not all of them. Of about 160,000 clones listed, about 75% are singletons. Specimen: PBMCs. These receptors came from a woman aged 45 to 65 in good health and CMV-seropositive.

This clone appeared once. The chain couples TRBV2 to TRBJ1-5; D gene ambiguous. The germline V gene has CDR1 SNHLY and CDR2 FYNNEI. V was cut by 4 bases and J by 5 bases, with 12 bases left in between. This CDR3 is 14 amino acids long. DNA for the CDR3: TGTGCCAGCAGTGGGTCTGGGAGAGATCAGCCCCAGCATTTT. It is translated as CASSGSGRDQPQHF.

The V call is TRBV6-4, the J call TRBJ1-2; D is unresolved. CDR1 MRHNA and CDR2 SNTAGT come from the germline V gene. The CDR3 extends over 15 amino acids. V lost 2 bases, J lost 4 bases, and 14 bases lay in between. CDR3 in DNA: TGTGCCAGCAGTGACGGAGGCTTCCCAGGCTATGGCTACACCTTC. Amino acids: CASSDGGFPGYGYTF.

The chain is built from TRBV9 and TRBJ2-2; D unresolved. Trimming took 4 bases from V and 0 from J, leaving 13 bases between them. This CDR3 is built from 16 residues. Germline CDR1 and CDR2: SGDLS and YYNGEE. As DNA, the CDR3 is TGTGCCAGCAGCCCAGCTAGTAGGTCGAACACCGGGGAGCTGTTTTTT. Its protein product is CASSPASRSNTGELFF.

The rearrangement links TRBV6-6 to TRBJ2-7, with D possibly TRBD1 on 5 matching bases. CDR1 and CDR2 (germline): MNHNY, SVGAGI (reference sequence). This CDR3 region has 11 residues. V was cut by 5 bases and J by 6 bases, with 8 bases left in between. CDR3 sequence (DNA): TGTGCCAGCAGTAGACAGCTCGAGCAGTACTTC. Residues: CASSRQLEQYF.

The CDR3 loop is CASSLGLPYEKLFF. The CDR3 DNA is TGTGCCAGCAGCCTGGGACTCCCCTATGAAAAACTGTTTTTT. The genes are TRBV7-9 and TRBJ1-4; TRBD1 might be the D (5 bases). The CDR3 is 14 amino acids. V gave up 5 bases and J gave up 6 bases, with 13 bases separating them. Germline loops: CDR1 SEHNR, CDR2 FQNEAQ (reference sequence).

This CDR3 reads CAWSAGTALNIHF. The CDR3 region has the DNA TGTGCCTGGAGTGCCGGGACAGCCCTAAATATACACTTT. The chain has TRBV30 and TRBJ1-6; 7 bases are shared with TRBD1. The CDR3 totals 13 residues. Germline V gives CDR1 GTSNPN, CDR2 SVGIG (reference sequence). After removal of 1 base from V and 19 bases from J, the junction contained 13 bases not matched to a gene. The complete variable domain, with remaining parts taken from reference TRBV30 and TRBJ1-6, reads SQTIHQWPATLVQPVGSPLSLECTVEGTSNPNLYWYRQAAGRGLQLLFYSVGIGQISSEVPQNLSASRPQDRQFILSSKKLLLSDSGFYLCAWSAGTALNIHFGNGTRLTVT.

The rearrangement links TRBV27 to TRBJ2-5; 11 nucleotides line up with TRBD2. The V segment lost 4 bases and the J segment 2 bases; nucleotides outside the gene matches: 3. The CDR3 has 15 amino acids. CDR1 is MNHEY and CDR2 is SMNVEV in the germline V gene (reference sequence). In DNA form, the CDR3 reads TGTGCCAGCAGTTCAAGACTAGCGGGACAAGAGACCCAGTACTTC. This gives the protein CASSSRLAGQETQYF.

In DNA form, the CDR3 reads TGCGCCAGCAGCTTGGCCGGGACAGGGCAAGAGACCCAGTACTTC. Translating it yields CASSLAGTGQETQYF. The chain combines TRBV5-1 with TRBJ2-5, with 9 bases that match TRBD1. V was clipped by 0 bases and J by 2 bases; unmatched bases: 2. CDR1 and CDR2 (germline): SGHRS, YFSETQ. This CDR3 comprises 15 residues.